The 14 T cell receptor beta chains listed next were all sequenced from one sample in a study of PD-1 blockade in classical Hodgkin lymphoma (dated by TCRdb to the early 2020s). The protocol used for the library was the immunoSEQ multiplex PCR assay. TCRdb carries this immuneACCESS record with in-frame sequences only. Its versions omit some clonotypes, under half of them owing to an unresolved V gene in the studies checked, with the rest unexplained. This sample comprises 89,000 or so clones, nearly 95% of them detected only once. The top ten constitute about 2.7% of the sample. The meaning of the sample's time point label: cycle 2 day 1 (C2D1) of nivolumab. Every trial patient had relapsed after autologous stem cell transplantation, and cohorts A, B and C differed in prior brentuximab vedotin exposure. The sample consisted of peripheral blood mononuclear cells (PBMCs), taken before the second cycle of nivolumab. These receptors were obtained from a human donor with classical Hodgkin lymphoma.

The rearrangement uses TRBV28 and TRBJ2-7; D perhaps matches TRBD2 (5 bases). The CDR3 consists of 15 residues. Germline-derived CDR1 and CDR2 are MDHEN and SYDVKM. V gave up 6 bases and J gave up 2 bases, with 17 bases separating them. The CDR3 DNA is TGTGCCAGCAGACAAGCGGCCACTAGAACCTACGAGCAGTACTTC. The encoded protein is CASRQAATRTYEQYF. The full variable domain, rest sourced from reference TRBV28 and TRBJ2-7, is DVKVTQSSRYLVKRTGEKVFLECVQDMDHENMFWYRQDPGLGLRLIYFSYDVKMKEKGDIPEGYSVSREKKERFSLILESASTNQTSMYLCASRQAATRTYEQYFGPGTRLTVT.

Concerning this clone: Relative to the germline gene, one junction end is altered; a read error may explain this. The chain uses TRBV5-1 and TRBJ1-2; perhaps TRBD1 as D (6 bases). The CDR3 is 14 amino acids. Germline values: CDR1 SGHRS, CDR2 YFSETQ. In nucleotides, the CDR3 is TGCGCCAGCAGCGCGTACAGGGAGGGCTATGACTACACCTTC. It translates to CASSAYREGYDYTF.

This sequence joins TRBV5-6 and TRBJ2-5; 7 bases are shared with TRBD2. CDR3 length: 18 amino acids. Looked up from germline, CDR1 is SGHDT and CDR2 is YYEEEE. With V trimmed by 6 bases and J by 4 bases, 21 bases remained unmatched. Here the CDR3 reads CASMSWGSAGALGETQYF. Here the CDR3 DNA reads TGTGCCAGCATGAGTTGGGGATCTGCGGGAGCGTTGGGAGAGACCCAGTACTTC.

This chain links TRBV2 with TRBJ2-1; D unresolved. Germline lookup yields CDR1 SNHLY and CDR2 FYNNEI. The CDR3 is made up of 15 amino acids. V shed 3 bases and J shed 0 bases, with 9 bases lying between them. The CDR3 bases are TGTGCCAGCAGTGACAAGGCGAACTCCTACAATGAGCAGTTCTTC. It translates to CASSDKANSYNEQFF.

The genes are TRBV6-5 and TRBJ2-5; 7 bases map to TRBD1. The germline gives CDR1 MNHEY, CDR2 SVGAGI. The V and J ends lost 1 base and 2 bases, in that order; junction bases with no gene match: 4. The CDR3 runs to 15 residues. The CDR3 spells CASSYFGQAQETQYF. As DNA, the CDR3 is TGTGCCAGCAGTTACTTTGGACAGGCTCAAGAGACCCAGTACTTC.

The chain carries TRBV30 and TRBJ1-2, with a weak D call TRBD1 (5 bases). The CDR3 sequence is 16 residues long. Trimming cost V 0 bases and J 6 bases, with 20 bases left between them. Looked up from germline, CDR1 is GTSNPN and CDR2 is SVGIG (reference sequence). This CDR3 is CAWSVLIVGVGDGYTF. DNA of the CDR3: TGTGCCTGGAGTGTACTAATTGTCGGGGTAGGGGATGGCTACACCTTC.

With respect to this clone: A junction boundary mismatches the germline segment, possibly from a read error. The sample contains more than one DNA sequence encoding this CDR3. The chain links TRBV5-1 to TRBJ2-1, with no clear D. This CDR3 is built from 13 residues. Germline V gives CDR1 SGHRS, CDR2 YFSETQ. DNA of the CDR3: TGCGCCAGTAGCTTCACCCAGGACAATGAGCAGTTCTTC. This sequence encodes CASSFTQDNEQFF. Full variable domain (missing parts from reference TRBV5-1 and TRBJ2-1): KAGVTQTPRYLIKTRGQQVTLSCSPISGHRSVSWYQQTPGQGLQFLFEYFSETQRNKGNFPGRFSGRQFSNSRSEMNVSTLELGDSALYLCASSFTQDNEQFFGPGTRLTVL.

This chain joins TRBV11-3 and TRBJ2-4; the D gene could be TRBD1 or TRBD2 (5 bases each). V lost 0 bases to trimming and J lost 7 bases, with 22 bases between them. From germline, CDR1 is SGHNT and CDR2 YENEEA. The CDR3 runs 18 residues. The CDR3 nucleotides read TGTGCCAGCAGCTTAGATCGGGGCTCGGTTGGGTTTCACAACATTCAGTACTTC. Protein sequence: CASSLDRGSVGFHNIQYF.

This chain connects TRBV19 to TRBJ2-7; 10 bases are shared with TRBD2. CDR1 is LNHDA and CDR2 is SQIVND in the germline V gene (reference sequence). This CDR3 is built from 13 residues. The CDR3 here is CASGGTSVYEQYF. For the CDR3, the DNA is TGTGCGAGTGGTGGGACTAGCGTCTACGAGCAGTACTTC.

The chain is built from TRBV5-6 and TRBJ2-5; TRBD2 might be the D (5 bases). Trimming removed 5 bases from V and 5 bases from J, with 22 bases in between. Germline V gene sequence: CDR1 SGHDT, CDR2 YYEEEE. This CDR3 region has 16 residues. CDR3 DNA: TGTGCCAGCAGTCCGGTCGGCTGGGATCCGGGGGAGACCCAGTACTTC. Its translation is CASSPVGWDPGETQYF.

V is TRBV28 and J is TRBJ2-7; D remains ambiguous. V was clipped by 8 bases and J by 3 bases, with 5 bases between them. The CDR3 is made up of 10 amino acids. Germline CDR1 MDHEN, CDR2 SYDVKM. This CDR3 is CASGVYEQYF. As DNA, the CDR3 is TGTGCCAGCGGGGTCTACGAGCAGTACTTC.

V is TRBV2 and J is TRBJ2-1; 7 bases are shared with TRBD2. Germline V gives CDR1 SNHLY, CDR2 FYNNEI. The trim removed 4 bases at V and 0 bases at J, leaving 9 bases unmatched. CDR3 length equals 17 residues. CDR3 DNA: TGTGCCAGCAGTGGGGCTAGCGGATCCCTCTCCTACAATGAGCAGTTCTTC. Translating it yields CASSGASGSLSYNEQFF.

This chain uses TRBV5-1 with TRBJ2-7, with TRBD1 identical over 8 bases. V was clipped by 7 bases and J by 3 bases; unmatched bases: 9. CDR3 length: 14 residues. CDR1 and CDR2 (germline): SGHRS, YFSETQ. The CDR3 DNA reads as TGCGCCAGCGAGCATGGGACAGGAGACTACGAGCAGTACTTC. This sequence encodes CASEHGTGDYEQYF.

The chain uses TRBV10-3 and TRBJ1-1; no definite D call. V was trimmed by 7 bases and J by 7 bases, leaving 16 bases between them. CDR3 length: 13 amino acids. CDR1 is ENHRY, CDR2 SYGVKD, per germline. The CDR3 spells CAIKGAGLVEAFF. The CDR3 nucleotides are TGTGCCATCAAGGGTGCTGGGTTAGTTGAAGCTTTCTTT.